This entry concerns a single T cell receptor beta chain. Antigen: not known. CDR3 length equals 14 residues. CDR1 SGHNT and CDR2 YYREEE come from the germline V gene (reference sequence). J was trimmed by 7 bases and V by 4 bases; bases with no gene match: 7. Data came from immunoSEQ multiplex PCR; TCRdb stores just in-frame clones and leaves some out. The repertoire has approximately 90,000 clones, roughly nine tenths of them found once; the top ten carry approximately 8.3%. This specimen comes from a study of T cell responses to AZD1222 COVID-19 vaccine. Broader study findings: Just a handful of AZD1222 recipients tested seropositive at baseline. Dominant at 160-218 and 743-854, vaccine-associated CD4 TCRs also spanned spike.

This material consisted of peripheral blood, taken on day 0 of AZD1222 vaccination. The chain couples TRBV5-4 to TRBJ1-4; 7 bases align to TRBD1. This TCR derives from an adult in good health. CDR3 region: CASSLQGRGEKLFF. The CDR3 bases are TGTGCCAGCAGCCTACAGGGGCGAGGTGAAAAACTGTTTTTT.